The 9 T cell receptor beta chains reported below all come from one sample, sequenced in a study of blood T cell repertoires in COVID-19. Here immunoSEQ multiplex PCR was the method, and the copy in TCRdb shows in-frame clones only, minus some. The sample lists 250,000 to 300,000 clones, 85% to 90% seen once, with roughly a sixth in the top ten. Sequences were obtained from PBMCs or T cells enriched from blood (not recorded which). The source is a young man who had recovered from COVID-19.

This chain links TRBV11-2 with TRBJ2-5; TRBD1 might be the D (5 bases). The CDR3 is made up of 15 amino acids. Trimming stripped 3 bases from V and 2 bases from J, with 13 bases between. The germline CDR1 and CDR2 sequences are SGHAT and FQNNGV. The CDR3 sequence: CASSFRSGWQETQYF. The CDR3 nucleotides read TGTGCCAGCAGCTTCCGTTCAGGGTGGCAAGAGACCCAGTACTTC.

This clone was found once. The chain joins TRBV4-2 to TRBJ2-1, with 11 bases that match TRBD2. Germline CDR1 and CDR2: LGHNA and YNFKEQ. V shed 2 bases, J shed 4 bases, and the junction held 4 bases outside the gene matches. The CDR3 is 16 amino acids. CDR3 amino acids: CASSQLAGGLYNEQFF. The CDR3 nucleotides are TGTGCCAGCAGCCAACTAGCGGGGGGCTTGTACAATGAGCAGTTCTTC.

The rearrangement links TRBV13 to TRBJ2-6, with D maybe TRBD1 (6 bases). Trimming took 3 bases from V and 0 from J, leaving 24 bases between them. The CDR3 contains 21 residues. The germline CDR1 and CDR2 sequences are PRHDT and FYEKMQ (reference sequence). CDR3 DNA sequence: TGTGCCAGCAGCTTTACCCGTCGTCGAGGGACACTGGGCTCTGGGGCCAACGTCCTGACTTTC. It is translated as CASSFTRRRGTLGSGANVLTF.

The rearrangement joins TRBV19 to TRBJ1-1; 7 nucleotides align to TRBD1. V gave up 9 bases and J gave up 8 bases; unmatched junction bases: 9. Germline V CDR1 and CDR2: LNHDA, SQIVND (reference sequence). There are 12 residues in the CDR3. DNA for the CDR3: TGTGCCAGCGCTCGGGACAGTCTCGAAGCTTTCTTT. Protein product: CASARDSLEAFF.

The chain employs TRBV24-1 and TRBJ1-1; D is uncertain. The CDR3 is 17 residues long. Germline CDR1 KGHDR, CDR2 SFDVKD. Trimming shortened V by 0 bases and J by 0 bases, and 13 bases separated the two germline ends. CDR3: CATSDLRPELVNTEAFF. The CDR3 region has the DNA TGTGCCACCAGTGATTTGAGGCCAGAACTAGTGAACACTGAAGCTTTCTTT.

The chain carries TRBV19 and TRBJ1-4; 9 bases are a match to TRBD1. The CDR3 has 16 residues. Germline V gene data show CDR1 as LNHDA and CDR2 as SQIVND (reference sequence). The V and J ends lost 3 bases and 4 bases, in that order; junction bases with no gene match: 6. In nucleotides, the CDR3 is TGTGCCAGTAGTATGAGGGACAGGGTCCTTAATGAAAAACTGTTTTTT. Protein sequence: CASSMRDRVLNEKLFF.

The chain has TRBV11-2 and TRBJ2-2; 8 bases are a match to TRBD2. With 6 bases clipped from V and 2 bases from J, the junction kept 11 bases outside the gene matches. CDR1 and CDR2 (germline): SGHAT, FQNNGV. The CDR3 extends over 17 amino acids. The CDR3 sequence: CASRSQRGSLNTGELFF. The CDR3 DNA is TGTGCCAGCAGAAGTCAGCGGGGGAGCCTCAACACCGGGGAGCTGTTTTTT. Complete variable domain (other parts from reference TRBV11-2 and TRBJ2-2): EAGVAQSPRYKIIEKRQSVAFWCNPISGHATLYWYQQILGQGPKLLIQFQNNGVVDDSQLPKDRFSAERLKGVDSTLKIQPAKLEDSAVYLCASRSQRGSLNTGELFFGEGSRLTVL.

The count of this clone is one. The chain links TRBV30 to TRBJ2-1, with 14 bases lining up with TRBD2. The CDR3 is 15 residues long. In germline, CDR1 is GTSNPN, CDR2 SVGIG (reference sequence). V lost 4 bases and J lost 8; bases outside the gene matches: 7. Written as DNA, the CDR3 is TGTGCCTGGACCTCGGGACTAGCGGGGGCACATGAGCAGTTCTTC. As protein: CAWTSGLAGAHEQFF.

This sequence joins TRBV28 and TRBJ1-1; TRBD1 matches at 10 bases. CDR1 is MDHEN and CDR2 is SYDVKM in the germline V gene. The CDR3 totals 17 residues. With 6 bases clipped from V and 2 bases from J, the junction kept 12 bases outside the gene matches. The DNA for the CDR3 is TGTGCCAGCAGCCCAATAGGGCTGACAGGGGGCAACACTGAAGCTTTCTTT. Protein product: CASSPIGLTGGNTEAFF. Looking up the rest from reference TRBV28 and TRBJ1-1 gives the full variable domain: DVKVTQSSRYLVKRTGEKVFLECVQDMDHENMFWYRQDPGLGLRLIYFSYDVKMKEKGDIPEGYSVSREKKERFSLILESASTNQTSMYLCASSPIGLTGGNTEAFFGQGTRLTVV.